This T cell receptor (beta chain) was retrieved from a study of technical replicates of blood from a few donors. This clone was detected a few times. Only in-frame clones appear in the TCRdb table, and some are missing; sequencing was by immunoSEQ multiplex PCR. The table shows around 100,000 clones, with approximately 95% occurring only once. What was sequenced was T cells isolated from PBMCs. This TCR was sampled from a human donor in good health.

CDR3 residues: CAWSVEQGTEAFF. The CDR3 DNA follows: TGTGCCTGGAGTGTAGAACAGGGCACTGAAGCTTTCTTT. The J gene is TRBJ1-1, the V gene TRBV30, with D possibly being TRBD1 (6 bases). The V end was cut by 0 bases, the J end by 4 bases, with 9 bases between. The CDR3 extends over 13 amino acids. Germline V gene data show CDR1 as GTSNPN and CDR2 as SVGIG (reference sequence).